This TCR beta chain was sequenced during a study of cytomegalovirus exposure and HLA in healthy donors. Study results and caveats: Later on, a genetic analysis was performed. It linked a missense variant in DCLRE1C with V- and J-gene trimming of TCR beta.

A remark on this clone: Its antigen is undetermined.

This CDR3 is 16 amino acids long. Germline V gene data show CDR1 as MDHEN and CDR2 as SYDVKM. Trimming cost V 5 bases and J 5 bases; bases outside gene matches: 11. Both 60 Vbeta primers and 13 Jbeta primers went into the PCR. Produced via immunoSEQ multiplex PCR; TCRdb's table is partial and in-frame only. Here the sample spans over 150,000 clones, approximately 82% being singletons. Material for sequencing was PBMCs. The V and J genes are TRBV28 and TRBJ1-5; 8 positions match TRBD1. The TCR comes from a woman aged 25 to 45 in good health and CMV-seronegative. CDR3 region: CASSRGGQGKHQPQHF. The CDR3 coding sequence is TGTGCCAGCAGTCGGGGCGGACAGGGTAAGCATCAGCCCCAGCATTTT.